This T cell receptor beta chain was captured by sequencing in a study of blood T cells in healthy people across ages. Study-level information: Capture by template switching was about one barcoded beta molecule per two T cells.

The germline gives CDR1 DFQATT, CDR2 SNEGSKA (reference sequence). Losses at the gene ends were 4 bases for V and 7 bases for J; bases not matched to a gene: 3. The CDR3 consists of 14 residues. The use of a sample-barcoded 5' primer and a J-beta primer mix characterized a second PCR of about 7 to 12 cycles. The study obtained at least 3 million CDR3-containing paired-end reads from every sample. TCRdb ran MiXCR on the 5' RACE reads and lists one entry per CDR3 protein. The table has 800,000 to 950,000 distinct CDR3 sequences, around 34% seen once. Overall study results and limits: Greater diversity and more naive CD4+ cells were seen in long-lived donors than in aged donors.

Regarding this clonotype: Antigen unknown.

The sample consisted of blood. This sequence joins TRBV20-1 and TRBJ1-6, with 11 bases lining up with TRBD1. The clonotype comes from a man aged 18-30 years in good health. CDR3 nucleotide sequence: TGCAGTGCTAAAGGGACAGGGGGAAATTCACCCCTCCACTTT. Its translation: CSAKGTGGNSPLHF.